The 18 T cell receptor beta chains presented below share a single source sample, sequenced in a study of cytomegalovirus exposure and HLA in healthy donors. Primers for the PCR totalled 60 Vbeta and 13 Jbeta. Measured with immunoSEQ multiplex PCR; TCRdb has only the in-frame clones, and not every one. The sample holds under 200,000 clones; approximately 80% are singletons and the top ten take around 2.5%. The material sequenced was PBMCs. Every receptor here comes from a middle-aged woman in good health and CMV-seropositive.

V is TRBV30 and J is TRBJ2-2, with D perhaps matching TRBD2 (5 bases). Looked up from germline, CDR1 is GTSNPN and CDR2 is SVGIG (reference sequence). This CDR3 is 16 amino acids long. V lost 4 bases and J 4 bases, leaving 19 bases between the germline ends. The DNA of the CDR3 is TGTGCCTGGATCCCACCGGGGAGAGGTAGCACCGGGGAGCTGTTTTTT. Its protein is CAWIPPGRGSTGELFF.

The chain is built from TRBV27 and TRBJ2-1, with 13 nucleotides matching TRBD2. This CDR3 is 16 amino acids long. V shed 4 bases and J 6 bases; nucleotides not matched to a gene: 6. Germline lookup yields CDR1 MNHEY and CDR2 SMNVEV (reference sequence). The CDR3 coding sequence is TGTGCCAGCAGTTCCCAACTAGCGGGGGGGCGCAATGAGCAGTTCTTC. This translates into CASSSQLAGGRNEQFF.

The rearrangement joins TRBV10-1 to TRBJ1-2, with D uncertain. The CDR3 has 13 amino acids. V lost 3 bases to trimming and J lost 2 bases, with 7 bases between them. The germline CDR1 and CDR2 sequences are WNHNN and SYGVQD (reference sequence). The DNA for the CDR3 is TGCGCCAGCAGTGAATCCAGGAACTATGGCTACACCTTC. Protein sequence: CASSESRNYGYTF.

The rearrangement joins TRBV4-3 to TRBJ2-1, with 11 bases that match TRBD2. This CDR3 spans 17 amino acids. Trimming at V came to 1 base and at J to 1 base, leaving 3 bases not matched to a gene. Germline CDR1 LGHNA, CDR2 YSLEER. The CDR3 sequence is CASSQVGTSGSYNEQFF. In nucleotides, the CDR3 is TGCGCCAGCAGCCAAGTTGGGACTAGCGGTTCCTACAATGAGCAGTTCTTC.

This chain uses TRBV7-2 with TRBJ2-3; 12 nucleotides align to TRBD2. The CDR3 runs to 16 residues. Germline assignment: CDR1 SGHTA and CDR2 FQGNSA. V dropped 2 bases and J dropped 8; count of bases not matched to a gene: 8. CDR3 bases: TGTGCCAGCAGCTTACAGCCTAGCGGGGGGGATATTACGCAGTATTTT. This encodes CASSLQPSGGDITQYF.

The CDR3 protein is CASSLSGSEENIQYF. The CDR3 DNA sequence: TGTGCCAGCAGCTTAAGCGGGAGTGAGGAAAACATTCAGTACTTC. The chain links TRBV11-2 to TRBJ2-4, with TRBD2 matching 8 bases. Germline assignment: CDR1 SGHAT and CDR2 FQNNGV. The CDR3 extends over 15 amino acids. V dropped 2 bases and J dropped 5; count of bases not matched to a gene: 5.

The rearrangement uses TRBV5-4 and TRBJ2-1; 8 positions match TRBD2. The CDR3 runs to 14 residues. Germline V CDR1 and CDR2: SGHNT, YYREEE (reference sequence). Germline trimming cut 4 bases from V and 7 bases from J; bases unmatched to any gene: 7. The CDR3 coding sequence is TGTGCCAGCAGCCCGATAGCGGGAAATAATGAGCAGTTCTTC. Translated, it gives CASSPIAGNNEQFF.

This clone was recorded a few times. The chain links TRBV25-1 to TRBJ1-1, with 8 bases matching TRBD1. Losses at the gene ends were 0 bases for V and 2 bases for J; bases not matched to a gene: 2. The length of the CDR3 is 15 residues. In germline, CDR1 is MGHDK, CDR2 SYGVNS. The CDR3 region is CASSEYTGGNTEAFF. DNA of the CDR3: TGTGCCAGCAGTGAATATACAGGGGGTAACACTGAAGCTTTCTTT.

This chain uses TRBV5-1 with TRBJ2-4; 7 bases agree with TRBD2. The V segment lost 3 bases and the J segment 7 bases; nucleotides outside the gene matches: 19. Germline V lookup: CDR1 SGHRS, CDR2 YFSETQ. The CDR3 extends over 18 amino acids. The CDR3 is CASSWLSGAPRSWNIQYF. The CDR3 DNA is TGCGCCAGCAGCTGGCTAAGCGGGGCCCCCCGGAGTTGGAACATTCAGTACTTC.

This chain connects TRBV19 to TRBJ2-1, with TRBD1 identical over 8 bases. The CDR3 spans 15 residues. Germline values: CDR1 LNHDA, CDR2 SQIVND (reference sequence). V was clipped by 7 bases and J by 4 bases; unmatched bases: 9. CDR3 amino acids: CASTYRTGIYNEQFF. The CDR3 DNA reads as TGTGCCAGTACTTACCGGACAGGGATATACAATGAGCAGTTCTTC.

The chain employs TRBV11-2 and TRBJ2-7; TRBD2 is a possible D gene (5 bases). Germline-derived CDR1 and CDR2 are SGHAT and FQNNGV. The CDR3 sequence is 11 residues long. Trimming took 3 bases from V and 6 from J, leaving 6 bases between them. The CDR3 here is CASSLGVEQYF. In DNA form, the CDR3 reads TGTGCCAGCAGCTTGGGAGTCGAGCAGTACTTC.

The chain links TRBV11-3 to TRBJ1-1; 12 positions match TRBD1. CDR3 length: 14 amino acids. Germline CDR1 is SGHNT and CDR2 is YENEEA. Trimming removed 5 bases from V and 4 bases from J; junction bases left unmatched: 2. CDR3 residues: CASSPGQGATEAFF. DNA for the CDR3: TGTGCCAGCAGCCCGGGACAGGGGGCCACTGAAGCTTTCTTT. The whole variable domain, filled in from reference TRBV11-3 and TRBJ1-1, reads EAGVVQSPRYKIIEKKQPVAFWCNPISGHNTLYWYLQNLGQGPELLIRYENEEAVDDSQLPKDRFSAERLKGVDSTLKIQPAELGDSAVYLCASSPGQGATEAFFGQGTRLTVV.

The chain couples TRBV7-9 to TRBJ2-7; D remains unclear. Per germline, CDR1 SEHNR and CDR2 FQNEAQ (reference sequence). CDR3 length equals 14 residues. V was clipped by 6 bases and J by 0 bases, with 12 bases between them. The CDR3 spells CASSPSQASYEQYF. CDR3 nucleotide sequence: TGTGCCAGCAGTCCGTCCCAGGCCTCCTACGAGCAGTACTTC.

This sequence joins TRBV19 and TRBJ2-7, with 10 bases that match TRBD2. Germline CDR1 is LNHDA and CDR2 is SQIVND (reference sequence). CDR3 length equals 16 residues. Trimming removed 3 bases from V and 0 bases from J; junction bases left unmatched: 5. CDR3 nucleotides: TGTGCCAGTAGTATGGTCACTAGCGGGGCCTCCTACGAGCAGTACTTC. This gives the protein CASSMVTSGASYEQYF.

The J gene is TRBJ2-4, the V gene TRBV9; 13 bases fit TRBD2. The V segment lost 4 bases and the J segment 8 bases; nucleotides outside the gene matches: 9. The CDR3 sequence is 16 residues long. CDR1 and CDR2 (germline): SGDLS, YYNGEE. The CDR3 DNA is TGTGCCAGCAGCCCTGGACTAGCGGGGGTCGGCGACATTCAGTACTTC. Its translation: CASSPGLAGVGDIQYF.

The V call is TRBV14, the J call TRBJ2-1; 10 bases are a match to TRBD2. Per germline, CDR1 SGHDN and CDR2 FVKESK. This CDR3 spans 19 amino acids. With 0 bases clipped from V and 4 bases from J, the junction kept 12 bases outside the gene matches. The CDR3 DNA is TGTGCCAGCAGCCAAGAGGTACTAGCGGGAATGTTTGGGTACAATGAGCAGTTCTTC. It specifies CASSQEVLAGMFGYNEQFF.

CDR3 nucleotides: TGTGCCAGTAGTTCTGGACAGGCTCCTACTAATGAAAAACTGTTTTTT. Translation: CASSSGQAPTNEKLFF. V and J are TRBV19 and TRBJ1-4; 7 bases agree with TRBD1. The CDR3 is made up of 16 amino acids. The germline CDR1 and CDR2 sequences are LNHDA and SQIVND (reference sequence). J gave up 2 bases and V 5 bases, and 8 bases lay outside the gene matches.

The chain recombines TRBV6-5 with TRBJ2-7, with D uncertain. CDR1 and CDR2 from the germline V gene are MNHEY and SVGAGI. The CDR3 runs 15 residues. Deletions cut 5 bases from V and 3 bases from J, with 17 bases between. CDR3 nucleotides: TGTGCCAGCAGTCCTAAGCCGGGTACGGGCTACGAGCAGTACTTC. Residues: CASSPKPGTGYEQYF.